One and the same sample provided the 23 T cell receptor beta chains below, sequenced in a study of blood T cell repertoires in COVID-19. Assay: immunoSEQ multiplex PCR; the TCRdb copy retains only in-frame clones and omits some. The sample records hundreds of thousands of clones, around nine tenths being singletons. The sequenced sample was peripheral blood. These receptors came from a woman aged 55-69 years who had recovered from COVID-19.

This clone came up a few times. The CDR3 loop reads CASSESATRGAGSYEQYF. CDR3 in DNA: TGCGCCAGCAGTGAGTCGGCCACCAGGGGCGCCGGGTCCTACGAGCAGTACTTC. The rearrangement uses TRBV10-1 and TRBJ2-7; D may be TRBD1 (6 bases). Germline loops: CDR1 WNHNN, CDR2 SYGVQD (reference sequence). CDR3 length: 18 amino acids. V lost 0 bases to trimming and J lost 1 base, with 19 bases between them.

The chain combines TRBV6-4 with TRBJ1-2; 8 bases fit TRBD1. There are 15 residues in the CDR3. Germline values: CDR1 MRHNA, CDR2 SNTAGT. Unmatched junction bases numbered 10, after V lost 5 bases and J lost 5 bases. The CDR3: CASSPGQASVYGYTF. CDR3 in DNA: TGTGCCAGCAGTCCGGGACAGGCCTCGGTATATGGCTACACCTTC.

The V gene is TRBV10-3, the J gene TRBJ1-2; 9 bases map to TRBD1. J gave up 4 bases and V 6 bases, and 6 bases lay outside the gene matches. The CDR3 spans 14 residues. Germline CDR1 reads ENHRY; CDR2 reads SYGVKD. The CDR3, as DNA: TGTGCCATCAGCCGACAGGGGGTTGGCTATGGCTACACCTTC. Translating gives CAISRQGVGYGYTF.

This chain uses TRBV4-1 with TRBJ1-2, with D tentatively TRBD1 (6 bases). This CDR3 has 18 residues. Germline-derived CDR1 and CDR2 are MGHRA and YSYEKL. Trimming stripped 5 bases from V and 0 bases from J, with 22 bases between. CDR3 DNA sequence: TGCGCCAGCAGCGCCCCGGTCCGACAGGCGTACTCTAACTATGGCTACACCTTC. Translation: CASSAPVRQAYSNYGYTF.

The V gene is TRBV5-4, the J gene TRBJ2-3, with D possibly matching TRBD2 (7 bases). Deletions cut 5 bases from V and 1 base from J, with 14 bases between. Germline V CDR1 and CDR2: SGHNT, YYREEE (reference sequence). The CDR3 loop spans 15 amino acids. CDR3 protein: CASSWWGGRTDTQYF. As DNA, the CDR3 is TGTGCCAGCAGTTGGTGGGGGGGCCGCACAGATACGCAGTATTTT.

The V call is TRBV11-3, the J call TRBJ2-2; a weak D match, TRBD1 (6 bases). Germline V lookup: CDR1 SGHNT, CDR2 YENEEA. The CDR3 has 13 amino acids. Trimming took off 1 base at V and 8 bases at J, with 8 bases between the two ends. The CDR3 DNA is TGTGCCAGCAGCTTAGTACAGGGAGGGGAGCTGTTTTTT. Amino acids: CASSLVQGGELFF. Complete variable domain (other parts from reference TRBV11-3 and TRBJ2-2): EAGVVQSPRYKIIEKKQPVAFWCNPISGHNTLYWYLQNLGQGPELLIRYENEEAVDDSQLPKDRFSAERLKGVDSTLKIQPAELGDSAVYLCASSLVQGGELFFGEGSRLTVL.

The chain employs TRBV20-1 and TRBJ1-1; no firm D call. Germline V lookup: CDR1 DFQATT, CDR2 SNEGSKA (reference sequence). The CDR3 is 11 residues long. V shed 6 bases and J shed 5 bases, with 10 bases lying between them. CDR3 bases: TGCAGTGCAGACTCACCGACTGAAGCTTTCTTT. This sequence encodes CSADSPTEAFF.

This chain joins TRBV2 and TRBJ2-3, with 7 bases fitting TRBD2. The CDR3 loop spans 16 amino acids. Germline assignment: CDR1 SNHLY and CDR2 FYNNEI. V gave up 6 bases and J gave up 3 bases; unmatched junction bases: 12. CDR3 residues: CASRSLRLAGTDTQYF. DNA for the CDR3: TGTGCCAGCAGAAGCCTTCGACTAGCTGGAACAGATACGCAGTATTTT.

This clone was found once. The V and J genes are TRBV18 and TRBJ1-6; tentatively, D is TRBD1 (6 bases). Germline V gene lookup returns CDR1 KGHSH and CDR2 LQKENI. The ends were cut back, 2 bases at V and 5 bases at J, with 10 bases in the middle. CDR3 size: 15 residues. The CDR3 nucleotides read TGTGCCAGCTCACCAGCGACAGGAGATAATTCACCCCTCCACTTT. This translates into CASSPATGDNSPLHF.

V is TRBV7-3 and J is TRBJ1-4; weak D call: TRBD1 (6 bases). Germline V lookup: CDR1 SGHTA, CDR2 FQGTGA. This CDR3 spans 13 amino acids. V gave up 4 bases and J gave up 6 bases, with 9 bases separating them. The chain's CDR3 is CASSWGPDEKLFF. DNA of the CDR3: TGTGCCAGCAGCTGGGGGCCTGATGAAAAACTGTTTTTT. Full variable domain (missing parts from reference TRBV7-3 and TRBJ1-4): GAGVSQTPSNKVTEKGKYVELRCDPISGHTALYWYRQSLGQGPEFLIYFQGTGAADDSGLPNDRFFAVRPEGSVSTLKIQRTERGDSAVYLCASSWGPDEKLFFGSGTQLSVL.

This chain connects TRBV7-2 to TRBJ1-5; maybe TRBD1 (6 bases). From germline, CDR1 is SGHTA and CDR2 FQGNSA. This CDR3 spans 15 amino acids. Between the trimmed V and J ends, which lost 3 bases and 7 bases, there was a span of 16 bases. As DNA, the CDR3 is TGTGCCAGCAGCTTTTTACAGGGCGGTAACCAGCCCCAGCATTTT. It yields the protein CASSFLQGGNQPQHF.

This chain connects TRBV29-1 to TRBJ1-1, with 7 bases identical to TRBD1. The V gene end was trimmed by 6 bases and the J gene end by 3 bases; junction bases not matched to a gene: 13. This CDR3 comprises 15 residues. CDR1 is SQVTM, CDR2 ANQGSEA, per germline. CDR3 coding DNA: TGCAGCGTCCTCCTACGACAGGGAGGTCACACTGAAGCTTTCTTT. Amino acids: CSVLLRQGGHTEAFF.

V usage is TRBV2 and J usage is TRBJ2-3, with unresolved D. The germline gives CDR1 SNHLY, CDR2 FYNNEI. Between the trimmed V and J ends, which lost 6 bases and 3 bases, there was a span of 10 bases. This CDR3 spans 13 amino acids. CDR3 protein: CASRGPRTDTQYF. The CDR3 nucleotides read TGTGCCAGCAGGGGCCCGAGAACAGATACGCAGTATTTT.

In its sample, this clone was seen once. This chain connects TRBV7-2 to TRBJ2-1, with no clear D. CDR1 SGHTA and CDR2 FQGNSA come from the germline V gene. Trimming removed 0 bases from V and 5 bases from J, with 11 bases in between. The CDR3 runs 15 residues. The CDR3 DNA follows: TGTGCCAGCAGCTTAGCGGGCCTTCGAAACAATGAGCAGTTCTTC. It yields the protein CASSLAGLRNNEQFF.

The CDR3 sequence: CASSLQQGYEQYF. As DNA, the CDR3 is TGCGCCAGCAGCTTACAACAGGGTTACGAGCAGTACTTC. This chain uses TRBV5-1 with TRBJ2-7, with a possible D match to TRBD1 (6 bases). Trimming left V 2 bases short and J 4 bases short, with 10 bases between. This CDR3 spans 13 amino acids. Germline CDR1 and CDR2: SGHRS and YFSETQ.

The rearrangement uses TRBV5-4 and TRBJ1-2; D remains unclear. This CDR3 has 14 residues. Trimming pared 4 bases from V and 4 bases from J, leaving 14 bases between. CDR1 SGHNT and CDR2 YYREEE come from the germline V gene (reference sequence). The CDR3 nucleotides read TGTGCCAGCAGCCCCCTAGCGGCGGGCTATGGCTACACCTTC. It is translated as CASSPLAAGYGYTF.

The chain joins TRBV5-1 to TRBJ2-5; the match to TRBD2 covers 11 bases. From germline, CDR1 is SGHRS and CDR2 YFSETQ. This CDR3 spans 16 amino acids. The trim removed 6 bases at V and 3 bases at J, leaving 10 bases unmatched. The CDR3 region has the DNA TGCGCCAGCATCCTGACTCCTAGCGGGGGGAAAGAGACCCAGTACTTC. This translates into CASILTPSGGKETQYF.

V usage is TRBV27 and J usage is TRBJ2-7; 14 bases map to TRBD2. Germline trimming cut 7 bases from V and 4 bases from J; bases unmatched to any gene: 9. This CDR3 has 16 amino acids. Per germline, CDR1 MNHEY and CDR2 SMNVEV (reference sequence). The CDR3 DNA reads TGTGCCAGCAAACGGACTAGCGGGGGGCTATCGTACGAGCAGTACTTC. Its translation: CASKRTSGGLSYEQYF.

This chain uses TRBV4-1 with TRBJ2-7; a weak D match, TRBD2 (7 bases). With 5 bases removed from V and 3 bases from J, the gap between germline ends came to 17 bases. This CDR3 comprises 15 residues. Germline V CDR1 and CDR2: MGHRA, YSYEKL. CDR3 amino acids: CASSGRARDIYEQYF. The CDR3 region has the DNA TGCGCCAGCAGCGGGAGGGCCCGGGACATCTACGAGCAGTACTTC.

The V call is TRBV28, the J call TRBJ2-5; D gene unclear. CDR3 size: 13 residues. Germline values: CDR1 MDHEN, CDR2 SYDVKM. The ends were cut back, 6 bases at V and 5 bases at J, with 13 bases in the middle. Here the CDR3 reads CASRPVLIETQYF. CDR3 nucleotides: TGTGCCAGCAGACCGGTCCTCATTGAGACCCAGTACTTC.

V and J are TRBV29-1 and TRBJ2-7; perhaps TRBD1 as D (7 bases). CDR3 length: 14 residues. Germline CDR1 reads SQVTM; CDR2 reads ANQGSEA. V lost 4 bases to trimming and J lost 4 bases, with 17 bases between them. This CDR3 is CSVAGGGGGYEQYF. The CDR3, as DNA: TGCAGCGTTGCTGGCGGAGGGGGCGGGTACGAGCAGTACTTC.

The chain carries TRBV2 and TRBJ2-2; TRBD2 aligns across 14 bases. Germline V gene sequence: CDR1 SNHLY, CDR2 FYNNEI. After removal of 6 bases from V and 3 bases from J, the junction contained 0 bases not matched to a gene. The CDR3 length is 15 residues. The chain's CDR3 is CASRGLAGDTGELFF. In DNA form, the CDR3 reads TGTGCCAGCAGGGGACTAGCGGGGGACACCGGGGAGCTGTTTTTT. Combining the CDR3 with reference TRBV2 and TRBJ2-2 gives the whole variable domain EPEVTQTPSHQVTQMGQEVILRCVPISNHLYFYWYRQILGQKVEFLVSFYNNEISEKSEIFDDQFSVERPDGSNFTLKIRSTKLEDSAMYFCASRGLAGDTGELFFGEGSRLTVL.

This rearrangement joins TRBV14 to TRBJ1-3, with D unclear. Germline CDR1 SGHDN, CDR2 FVKESK. The CDR3 runs to 13 residues. V lost 1 base and J lost 6, with 7 bases in between. CDR3 amino acids: CASSQALPNTIYF. CDR3 nucleotides: TGTGCCAGCAGCCAAGCCCTACCAAACACCATATATTTT.